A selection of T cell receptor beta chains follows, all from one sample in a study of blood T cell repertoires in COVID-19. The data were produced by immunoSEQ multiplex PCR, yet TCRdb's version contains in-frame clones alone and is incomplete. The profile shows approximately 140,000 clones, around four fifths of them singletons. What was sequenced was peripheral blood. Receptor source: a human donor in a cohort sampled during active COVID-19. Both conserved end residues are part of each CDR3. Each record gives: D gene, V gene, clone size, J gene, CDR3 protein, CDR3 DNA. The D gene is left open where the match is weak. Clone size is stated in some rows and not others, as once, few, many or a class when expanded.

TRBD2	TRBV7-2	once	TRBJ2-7	CASSLTSGGALEQYF	TGTGCCAGCAGCTTAACTAGCGGGGGGGCCCTCGAGCAGTACTTC
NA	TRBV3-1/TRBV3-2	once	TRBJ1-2	CASSQVGQAYGYTF	TGTGCCAGCAGCCAAGTGGGCCAGGCCTATGGCTACACCTTC
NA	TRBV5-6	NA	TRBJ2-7	CASSQYTEQYF	TGTGCCAGCAGCCAGTACACCGAGCAGTACTTC
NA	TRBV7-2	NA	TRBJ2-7	CASSTPVGSYEQYF	TGTGCCAGCAGCACCCCGGTGGGCAGCTACGAGCAGTACTTC
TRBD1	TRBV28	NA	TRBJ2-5	CASSGNWGTGEKETQYF	TGTGCCAGCAGCGGGAACTGGGGGACAGGGGAAAAAGAGACCCAGTACTTC
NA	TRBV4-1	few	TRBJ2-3	CASSLRPGDTQYF	TGCGCCAGCAGCCTTCGGCCGGGTGATACGCAGTATTTT
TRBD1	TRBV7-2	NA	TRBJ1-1	CASSSWTGWTEAFF	TGTGCCAGCAGCTCCTGGACAGGGTGGACTGAAGCTTTCTTT
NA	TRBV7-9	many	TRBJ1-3	CASSPVGGLPGNTIYF	TGTGCCAGCAGCCCCGTCGGGGGACTGCCTGGAAACACCATATATTTT
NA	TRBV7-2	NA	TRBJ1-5	CASSQQGSDQPQHF	TGTGCCAGCAGCCAACAGGGTAGCGATCAGCCCCAGCATTTT
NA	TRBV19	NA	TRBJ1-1	CASSIQGLGTEAFF	TGTGCCAGTAGTATCCAGGGCCTGGGTACTGAAGCTTTCTTT
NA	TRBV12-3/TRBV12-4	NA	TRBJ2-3	CASSPSSDTQYF	TGTGCCAGCAGTCCTAGCTCCGATACGCAGTATTTT
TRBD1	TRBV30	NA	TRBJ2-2	CAWRDFLGTDNTGELFF	TGTGCCTGGAGGGATTTTCTCGGGACAGATAACACCGGGGAGCTGTTTTTT
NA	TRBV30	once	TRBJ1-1	CAWGDFRDTEAFF	TGTGCCTGGGGGGACTTTCGGGACACTGAAGCTTTCTTT
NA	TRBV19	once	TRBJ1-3	CASSRRTVGNTIYF	TGTGCCAGTAGCAGGAGGACGGTGGGAAACACCATATATTTT
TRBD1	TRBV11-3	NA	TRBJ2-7	CASSLLGTGFYEQYF	TGTGCCAGCAGCTTATTGGGGACAGGTTTCTACGAGCAGTACTTC
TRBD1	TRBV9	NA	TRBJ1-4	CASSLQGQGGEKLFF	TGTGCCAGCAGCCTCCAGGGACAGGGGGGCGAAAAACTGTTTTTT
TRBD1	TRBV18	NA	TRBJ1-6	CASSPPNRDRDNSPLHF	TGTGCCAGCTCACCACCGAACCGGGACAGGGATAATTCACCCCTCCACTTT
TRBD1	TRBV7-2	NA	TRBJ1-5	CASSRTQGAVNQPQHF	TGTGCCAGCAGCCGGACACAGGGGGCGGTCAATCAGCCCCAGCATTTT
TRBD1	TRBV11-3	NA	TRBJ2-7	CASSLEGQGAAYEQYF	TGTGCCAGCAGCTTGGAGGGACAGGGGGCCGCCTACGAGCAGTACTTC
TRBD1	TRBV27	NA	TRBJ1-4	CASSRSGGLNEKLFF	TGTGCCAGCAGCCGCTCAGGGGGCCTAAATGAAAAACTGTTTTTT
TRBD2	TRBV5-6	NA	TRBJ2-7	CASSQGTSDYEQYF	TGTGCCAGCAGCCAGGGGACTAGCGACTACGAGCAGTACTTC
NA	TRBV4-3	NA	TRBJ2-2	CASSRPSGSGTGELFF	TGCGCCAGCAGCAGGCCTAGTGGTAGTGGCACCGGGGAGCTGTTTTTT
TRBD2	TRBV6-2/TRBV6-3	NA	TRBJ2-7	CASSYLTSGYEQYF	TGTGCCAGCAGTTATCTGACTAGCGGCTACGAGCAGTACTTC
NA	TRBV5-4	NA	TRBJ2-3	CASTTRWAGSSDTQYF	TGTGCCAGCACCACGAGGTGGGCGGGATCCTCAGATACGCAGTATTTT
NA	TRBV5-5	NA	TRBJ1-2	CASSQGDRNYGYTF	TGTGCCAGCAGCCAAGGCGACAGGAACTATGGCTACACCTTC
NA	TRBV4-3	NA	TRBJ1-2	CASSQRVSYGYTF	TGCGCCAGCAGCCAAAGAGTGTCGTATGGCTACACCTTC
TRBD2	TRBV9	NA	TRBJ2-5	CASSVELAGGQETQYF	TGTGCCAGCAGCGTAGAATTAGCGGGGGGTCAAGAGACCCAGTACTTC
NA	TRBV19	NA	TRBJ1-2	CASRRTVYGYTF	TGTGCCAGTAGACGGACAGTCTATGGCTACACCTTC
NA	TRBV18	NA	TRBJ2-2	CASSGGTNTGELFF	TGTGCCAGCTCAGGCGGTACGAACACCGGGGAGCTGTTTTTT
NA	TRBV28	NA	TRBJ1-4	CASRLQGYGEKLFF	TGTGCCAGCAGATTACAGGGCTATGGTGAAAAACTGTTTTTT
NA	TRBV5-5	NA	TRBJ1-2	CASSPGTPLWDYGYTF	TGTGCCAGCAGCCCTGGGACACCCCTTTGGGACTATGGCTACACCTTC
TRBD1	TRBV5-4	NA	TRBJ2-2	CASSFWRQGNTGELFF	TGTGCCAGCAGCTTTTGGAGACAGGGAAACACCGGGGAGCTGTTTTTT
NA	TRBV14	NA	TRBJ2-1	CASSPDYSSSYNEQFF	TGTGCCAGCAGCCCGGACTACTCGAGCTCCTACAATGAGCAGTTCTTC
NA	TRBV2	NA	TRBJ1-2	CASSRTVANYGYTF	TGTGCCAGCAGTAGGACAGTTGCTAACTATGGCTACACCTTC
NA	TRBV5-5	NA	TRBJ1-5	CASSFWGDGNQPQHF	TGTGCCAGCAGCTTTTGGGGGGATGGCAATCAGCCCCAGCATTTT
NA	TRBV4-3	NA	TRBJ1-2	CASSQEAGIAYGYTF	TGCGCCAGCAGCCAAGAGGCAGGGATAGCCTATGGCTACACCTTC
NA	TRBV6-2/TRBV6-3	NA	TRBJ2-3	CASSFRGTDTQYF	TGTGCCAGCAGTTTCAGGGGCACAGATACGCAGTATTTT
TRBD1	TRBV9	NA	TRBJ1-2	CASSVGTGQGGYGYTF	TGTGCCAGCAGCGTAGGGACAGGCCAAGGGGGCTATGGCTACACCTTC
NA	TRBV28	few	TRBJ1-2	CASTPGYEANYGYTF	TGTGCCAGCACCCCAGGGTATGAGGCTAACTATGGCTACACCTTC
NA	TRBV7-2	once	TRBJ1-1	CASSFSGLKNTEAFF	TGTGCCAGCAGCTTCTCGGGACTGAAGAACACTGAAGCTTTCTTT
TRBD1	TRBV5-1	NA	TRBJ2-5	CASGTGGRGETQYF	TGCGCCAGCGGAACAGGGGGCCGGGGTGAGACCCAGTACTTC
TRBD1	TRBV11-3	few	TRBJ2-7	CASSLDGQDYEQYF	TGTGCCAGCAGCTTAGACGGACAGGATTACGAGCAGTACTTC
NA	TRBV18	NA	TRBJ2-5	CASSPGTLQETQYF	TGTGCCAGCTCACCCGGGACTTTACAAGAGACCCAGTACTTC
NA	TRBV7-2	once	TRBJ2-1	CASSLGAREQQFF	TGTGCCAGCAGCTTAGGCGCTCGGGAGCAGCAGTTCTTC
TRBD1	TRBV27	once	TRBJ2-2	CASSPGGIGELFF	TGTGCCAGCAGTCCAGGGGGCATCGGGGAGCTGTTTTTT
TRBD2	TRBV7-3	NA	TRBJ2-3	CASSLAGLTDTQYF	TGTGCCAGCAGCCTAGCGGGGCTCACAGATACGCAGTATTTT
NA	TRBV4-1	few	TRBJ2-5	CASSPYLGIQETQYF	TGCGCCAGCAGCCCCTACCTCGGGATCCAAGAGACCCAGTACTTC
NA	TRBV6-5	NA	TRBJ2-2	CASRTPGNTGELFF	TGTGCCAGCAGAACACCGGGGAACACCGGGGAGCTGTTTTTT
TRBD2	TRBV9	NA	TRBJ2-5	CASSVRASGHQETQYF	TGTGCCAGCAGCGTAAGGGCTAGCGGGCATCAAGAGACCCAGTACTTC
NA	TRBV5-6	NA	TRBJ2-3	CASSLSVGDSTDTQYF	TGTGCCAGCAGCTTAAGTGTGGGAGACAGCACAGATACGCAGTATTTT
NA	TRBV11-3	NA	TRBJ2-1	CASSLFDEQFF	TGTGCCAGCAGCTTATTCGATGAGCAGTTCTTC
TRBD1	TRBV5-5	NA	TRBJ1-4	CASSLGQGVTTNEKLFF	TGTGCCAGCAGCTTGGGGCAGGGGGTCACAACTAATGAAAAACTGTTTTTT
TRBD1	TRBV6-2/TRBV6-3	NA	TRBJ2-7	CASSYNYARDRGYEQYF	TGTGCCAGCAGTTACAACTACGCCCGGGACAGGGGATACGAGCAGTACTTC
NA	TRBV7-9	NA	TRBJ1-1	CASSLEGSRGTEAFF	TGTGCCAGCAGCTTAGAGGGCAGTAGGGGCACTGAAGCTTTCTTT